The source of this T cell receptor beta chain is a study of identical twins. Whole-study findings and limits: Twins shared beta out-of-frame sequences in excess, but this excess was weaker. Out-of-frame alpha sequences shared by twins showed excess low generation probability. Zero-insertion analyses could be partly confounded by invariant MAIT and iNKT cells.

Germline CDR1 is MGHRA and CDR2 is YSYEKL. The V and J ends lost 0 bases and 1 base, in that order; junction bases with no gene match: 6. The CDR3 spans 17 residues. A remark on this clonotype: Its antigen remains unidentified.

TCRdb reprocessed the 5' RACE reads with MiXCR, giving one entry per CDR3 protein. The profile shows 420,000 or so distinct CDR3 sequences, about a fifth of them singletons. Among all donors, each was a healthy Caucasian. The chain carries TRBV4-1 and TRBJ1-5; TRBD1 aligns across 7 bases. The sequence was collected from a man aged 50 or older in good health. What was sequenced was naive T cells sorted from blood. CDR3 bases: TGCGCCAGCAGCCAAGATCCGGGGACAGTAAGCAATCAGCCCCAGCATTTT. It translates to CASSQDPGTVSNQPQHF.